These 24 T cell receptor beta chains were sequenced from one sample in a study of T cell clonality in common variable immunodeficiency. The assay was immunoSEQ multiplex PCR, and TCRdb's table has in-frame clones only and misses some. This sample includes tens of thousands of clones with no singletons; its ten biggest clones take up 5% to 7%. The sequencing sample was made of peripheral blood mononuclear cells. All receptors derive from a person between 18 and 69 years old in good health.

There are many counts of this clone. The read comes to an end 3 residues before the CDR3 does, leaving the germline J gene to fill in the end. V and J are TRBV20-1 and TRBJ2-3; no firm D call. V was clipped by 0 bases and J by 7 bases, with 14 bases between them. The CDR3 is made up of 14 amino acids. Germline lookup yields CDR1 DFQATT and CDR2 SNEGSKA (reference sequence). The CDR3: CSARETQSANTQYF. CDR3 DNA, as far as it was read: TGCAGTGCTAGAGAGACACAGTCGGCAAATACG.

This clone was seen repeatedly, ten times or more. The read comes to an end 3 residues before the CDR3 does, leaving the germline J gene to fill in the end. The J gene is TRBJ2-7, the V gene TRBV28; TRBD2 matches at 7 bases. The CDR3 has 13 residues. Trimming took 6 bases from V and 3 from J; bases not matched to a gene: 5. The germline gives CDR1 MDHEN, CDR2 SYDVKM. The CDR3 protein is CASRSGTIYEQYF. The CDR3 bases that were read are TGTGCCAGCAGGTCCGGGACTATCTACGAG.

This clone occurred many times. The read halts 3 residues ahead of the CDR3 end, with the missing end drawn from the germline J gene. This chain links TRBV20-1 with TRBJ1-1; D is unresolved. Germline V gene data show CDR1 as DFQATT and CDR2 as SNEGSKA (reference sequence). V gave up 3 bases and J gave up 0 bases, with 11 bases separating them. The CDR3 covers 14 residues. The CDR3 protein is CSARKGFMNTEAFF. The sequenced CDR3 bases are TGCAGTGCTAGGAAAGGTTTCATGAACACTGAA.

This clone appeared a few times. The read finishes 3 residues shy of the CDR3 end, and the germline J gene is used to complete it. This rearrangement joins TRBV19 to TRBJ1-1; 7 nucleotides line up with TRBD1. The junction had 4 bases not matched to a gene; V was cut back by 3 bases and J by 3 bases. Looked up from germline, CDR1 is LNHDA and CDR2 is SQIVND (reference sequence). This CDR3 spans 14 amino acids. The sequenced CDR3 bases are TGTGCCAGTAGTATTCTCGACAGGGACACTGAA. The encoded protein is CASSILDRDTE. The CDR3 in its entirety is CASSILDRDTEAFF.

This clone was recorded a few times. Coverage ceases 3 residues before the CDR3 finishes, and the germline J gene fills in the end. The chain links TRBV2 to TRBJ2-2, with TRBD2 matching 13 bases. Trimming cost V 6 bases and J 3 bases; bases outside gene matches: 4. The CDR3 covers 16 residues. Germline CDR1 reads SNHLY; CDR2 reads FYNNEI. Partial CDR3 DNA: TGTGCCAGCAGCCCGGGACTAGCGGGATACACCGGGGAG. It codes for CASSPGLAGYTGE. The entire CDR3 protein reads CASSPGLAGYTGELFF.

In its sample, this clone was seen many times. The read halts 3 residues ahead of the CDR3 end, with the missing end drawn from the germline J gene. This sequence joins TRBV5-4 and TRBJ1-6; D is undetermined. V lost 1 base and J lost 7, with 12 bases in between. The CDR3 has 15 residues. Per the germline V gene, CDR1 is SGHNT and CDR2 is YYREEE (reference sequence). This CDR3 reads CASSLSIAGNSPLHF. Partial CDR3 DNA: TGTGCCAGCAGCTTGTCGATAGCGGGGAATTCACCC.

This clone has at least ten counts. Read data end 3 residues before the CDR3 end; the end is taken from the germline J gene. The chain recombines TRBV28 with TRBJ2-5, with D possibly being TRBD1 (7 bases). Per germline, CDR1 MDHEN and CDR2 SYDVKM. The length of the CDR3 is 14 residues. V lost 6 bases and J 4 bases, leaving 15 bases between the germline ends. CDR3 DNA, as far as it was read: TGTGCCAGCAGCTCCCCAGGGGGAGGAGAGACC. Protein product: CASSSPGGGET. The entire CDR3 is CASSSPGGGETQYF.

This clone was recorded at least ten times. The CDR3 DNA, read in part, is TGTGCCAGCAGTCCCAGGCTAGCGGGGAGCACAGATACG. Its protein product is CASSPRLAGSTDT. The entire CDR3 sequence reads CASSPRLAGSTDTQYF. V and J are TRBV2 and TRBJ2-3; 9 nucleotides match TRBD2. The read finishes 3 residues shy of the CDR3 end, and the germline J gene is used to complete it. The germline V gene has CDR1 SNHLY and CDR2 FYNNEI. Losses at the gene ends were 5 bases for V and 0 bases for J; bases not matched to a gene: 6. CDR3 size: 16 residues.

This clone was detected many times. Incomplete CDR3 DNA: TGCAGCGTTATCCGGGAGAGGGGCACTGAA. Amino acids: CSVIRERGTE. The full-length CDR3 reads as CSVIRERGTEAFF. The V and J genes are TRBV29-1 and TRBJ1-1; D possibly corresponds to TRBD1 (5 bases). The read finishes 3 residues shy of the CDR3 end, and the germline J gene is used to complete it. Germline V gives CDR1 SQVTM, CDR2 ANQGSEA. The ends were cut back, 5 bases at V and 4 bases at J, with 14 bases in the middle. CDR3 size: 13 residues.

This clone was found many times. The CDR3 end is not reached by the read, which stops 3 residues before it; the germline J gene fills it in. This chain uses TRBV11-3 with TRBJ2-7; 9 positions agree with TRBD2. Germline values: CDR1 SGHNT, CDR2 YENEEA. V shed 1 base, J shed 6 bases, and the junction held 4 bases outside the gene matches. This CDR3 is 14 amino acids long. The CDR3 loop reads CASSLVAGASEQYF. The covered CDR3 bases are TGTGCCAGCAGCTTAGTAGCGGGAGCTTCCGAG. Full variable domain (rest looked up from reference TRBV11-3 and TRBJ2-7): EAGVVQSPRYKIIEKKQPVAFWCNPISGHNTLYWYLQNLGQGPELLIRYENEEAVDDSQLPKDRFSAERLKGVDSTLKIQPAELGDSAVYLCASSLVAGASEQYFGPGTRLTVT.

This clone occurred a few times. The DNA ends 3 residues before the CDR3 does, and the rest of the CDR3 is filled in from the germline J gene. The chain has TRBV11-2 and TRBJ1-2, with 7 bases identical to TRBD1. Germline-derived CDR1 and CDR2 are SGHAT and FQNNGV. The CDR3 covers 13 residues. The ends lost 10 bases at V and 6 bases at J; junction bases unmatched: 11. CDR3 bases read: TGTGCCACCGAACAGGGGCGGGTCAATGGC. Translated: CATEQGRVNG. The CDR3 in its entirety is CATEQGRVNGYTF. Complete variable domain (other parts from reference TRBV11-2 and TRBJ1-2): EAGVAQSPRYKIIEKRQSVAFWCNPISGHATLYWYQQILGQGPKLLIQFQNNGVVDDSQLPKDRFSAERLKGVDSTLKIQPAKLEDSAVYLCATEQGRVNGYTFGSGTRLTVV.

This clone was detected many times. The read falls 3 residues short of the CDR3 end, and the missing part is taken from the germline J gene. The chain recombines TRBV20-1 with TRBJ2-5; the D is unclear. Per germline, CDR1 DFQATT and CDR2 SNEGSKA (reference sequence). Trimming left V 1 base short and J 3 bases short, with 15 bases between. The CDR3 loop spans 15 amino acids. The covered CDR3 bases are TGCAGTGCTAGAGTGAGCACCCTCTTGGAAGAGACC. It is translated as CSARVSTLLEET. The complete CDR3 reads CSARVSTLLEETQYF.

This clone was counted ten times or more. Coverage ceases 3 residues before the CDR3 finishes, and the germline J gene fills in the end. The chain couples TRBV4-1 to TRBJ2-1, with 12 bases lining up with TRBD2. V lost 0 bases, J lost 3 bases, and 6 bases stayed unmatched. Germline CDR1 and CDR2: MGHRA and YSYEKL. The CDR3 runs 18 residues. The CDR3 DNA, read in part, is TGCGCCAGCAGCCAAGATCTGGCTAGCGGGAGGGTCTACAATGAG. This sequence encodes CASSQDLASGRVYNE. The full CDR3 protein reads CASSQDLASGRVYNEQFF.

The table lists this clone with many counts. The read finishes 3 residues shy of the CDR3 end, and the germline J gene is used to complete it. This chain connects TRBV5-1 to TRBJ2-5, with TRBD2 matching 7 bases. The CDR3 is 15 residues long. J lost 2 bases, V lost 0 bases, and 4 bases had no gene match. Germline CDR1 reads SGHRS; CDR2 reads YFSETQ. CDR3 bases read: TGCGCCAGCAGCTTGGGTCGGGGGGATCAAGAGACC. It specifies CASSLGRGDQET. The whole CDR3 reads CASSLGRGDQETQYF.

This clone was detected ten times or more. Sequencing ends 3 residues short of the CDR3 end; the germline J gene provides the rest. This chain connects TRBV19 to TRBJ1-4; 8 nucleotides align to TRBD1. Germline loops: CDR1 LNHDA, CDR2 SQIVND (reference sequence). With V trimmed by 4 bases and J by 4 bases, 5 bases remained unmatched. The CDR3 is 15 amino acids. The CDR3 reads CASSRPGGSNEKLFF. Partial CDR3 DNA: TGTGCCAGTAGTAGACCAGGGGGCAGTAATGAAAAA.

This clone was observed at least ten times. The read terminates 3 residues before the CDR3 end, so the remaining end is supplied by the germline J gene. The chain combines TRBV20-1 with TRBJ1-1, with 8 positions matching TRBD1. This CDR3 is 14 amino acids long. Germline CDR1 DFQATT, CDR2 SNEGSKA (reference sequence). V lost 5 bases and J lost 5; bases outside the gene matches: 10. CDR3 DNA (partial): TGCAGTGCTCGTGGGCAGGGGGCGTGGACTGAA. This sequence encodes CSARGQGAWTE. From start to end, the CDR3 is CSARGQGAWTEAFF.

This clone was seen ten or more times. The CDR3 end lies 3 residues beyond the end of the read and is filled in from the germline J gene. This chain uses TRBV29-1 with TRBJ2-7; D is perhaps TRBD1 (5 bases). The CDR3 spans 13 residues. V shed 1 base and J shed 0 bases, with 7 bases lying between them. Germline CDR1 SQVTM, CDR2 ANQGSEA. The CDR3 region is CSVEGTHSYEQYF. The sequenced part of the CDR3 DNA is TGCAGCGTTGAAGGGACACACTCCTACGAG.

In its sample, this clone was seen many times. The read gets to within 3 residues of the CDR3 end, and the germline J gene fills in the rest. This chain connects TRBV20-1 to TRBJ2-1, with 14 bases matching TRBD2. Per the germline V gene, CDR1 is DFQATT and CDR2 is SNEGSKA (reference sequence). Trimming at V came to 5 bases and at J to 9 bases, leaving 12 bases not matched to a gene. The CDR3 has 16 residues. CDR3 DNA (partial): TGCAGTGCTTCGCAATTCGGGACTAGCGGGAGAGGTGAG. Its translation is CSASQFGTSGRGE. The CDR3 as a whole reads CSASQFGTSGRGEQFF.

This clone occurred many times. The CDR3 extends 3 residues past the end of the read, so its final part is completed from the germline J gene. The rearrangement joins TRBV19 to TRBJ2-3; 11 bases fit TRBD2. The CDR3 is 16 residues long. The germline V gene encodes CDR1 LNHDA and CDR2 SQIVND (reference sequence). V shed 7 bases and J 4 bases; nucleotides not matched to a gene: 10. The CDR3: CASTAVAGGVADTQYF. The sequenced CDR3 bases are TGTGCCAGTACAGCCGTAGCGGGAGGGGTAGCAGATACG.

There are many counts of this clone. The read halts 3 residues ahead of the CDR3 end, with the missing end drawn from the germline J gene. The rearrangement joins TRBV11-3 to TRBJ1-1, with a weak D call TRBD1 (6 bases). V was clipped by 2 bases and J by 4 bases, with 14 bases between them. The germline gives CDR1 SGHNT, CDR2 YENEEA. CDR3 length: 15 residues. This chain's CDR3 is CASSLKGGASTEAFF. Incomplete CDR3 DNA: TGTGCCAGCAGCTTAAAGGGGGGGGCTAGCACTGAA. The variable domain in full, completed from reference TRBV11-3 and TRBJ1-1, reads EAGVVQSPRYKIIEKKQPVAFWCNPISGHNTLYWYLQNLGQGPELLIRYENEEAVDDSQLPKDRFSAERLKGVDSTLKIQPAELGDSAVYLCASSLKGGASTEAFFGQGTRLTVV.

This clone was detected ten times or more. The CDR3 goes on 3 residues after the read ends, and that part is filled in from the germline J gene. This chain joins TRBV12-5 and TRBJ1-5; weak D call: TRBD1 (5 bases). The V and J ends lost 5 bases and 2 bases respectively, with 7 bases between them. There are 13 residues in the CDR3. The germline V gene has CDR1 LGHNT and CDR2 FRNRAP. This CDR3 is CASGTGGNQPQHF. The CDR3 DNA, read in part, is TGTGCTAGTGGTACGGGGGGCAATCAGCCC.

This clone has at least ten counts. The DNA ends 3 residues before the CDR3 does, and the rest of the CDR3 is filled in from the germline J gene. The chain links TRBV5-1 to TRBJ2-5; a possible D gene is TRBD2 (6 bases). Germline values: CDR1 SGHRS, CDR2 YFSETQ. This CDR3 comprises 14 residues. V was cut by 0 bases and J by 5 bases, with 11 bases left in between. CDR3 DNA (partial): TGCGCCAGCAGCTTGGGGATCGGAGGGGAGACC. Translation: CASSLGIGGET. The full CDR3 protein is CASSLGIGGETQYF.

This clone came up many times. The part of the CDR3 DNA that was read is TGTGCCAGCAGTGACCTCGGCGGGCCCTCCTACGAG. It is translated as CASSDLGGPSYE. The full-length CDR3 reads as CASSDLGGPSYEQYF. This chain uses TRBV6-4 with TRBJ2-7; TRBD2 is a possible D gene (5 bases). Read data end 3 residues before the CDR3 end; the end is taken from the germline J gene. The CDR3 has 15 amino acids. The germline V gene encodes CDR1 MRHNA and CDR2 SNTAGT. Deletions cut 2 bases from V and 0 bases from J, with 11 bases between.

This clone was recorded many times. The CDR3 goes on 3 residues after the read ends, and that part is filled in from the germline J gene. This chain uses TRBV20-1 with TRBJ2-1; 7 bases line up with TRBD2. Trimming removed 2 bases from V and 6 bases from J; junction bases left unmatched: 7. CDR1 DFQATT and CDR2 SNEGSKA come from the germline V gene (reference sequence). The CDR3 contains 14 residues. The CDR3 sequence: CSARSRASGNEQFF. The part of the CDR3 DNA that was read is TGCAGTGCTAGATCCCGGGCTAGCGGCAATGAG.